The sequence of this TCR beta chain was determined in a study of identifying expanded T cells in peripheral blood. The method was immunoSEQ multiplex PCR; TCRdb's version includes in-frame clones alone and lacks a portion of them. The sample has about 100,000 clones, roughly 90% seen once; the top ten hold about 15%. Per the germline V gene, CDR1 is MNHNS and CDR2 is SASEGT. This CDR3 has 13 residues. V lost 8 bases and J lost 7, with 18 bases in between. Input material: blood. The chain has TRBV6-1 and TRBJ2-7; D remains ambiguous. This TCR was sampled from a person aged 18 to 70 in good health. The CDR3: CASEWGTAFEQYF. The CDR3 DNA reads as TGTGCCAGCGAGTGGGGTACAGCCTTTGAGCAGTACTTC.